This T cell receptor (beta chain) was found in a study of shared clonotypes between healthy human individuals. General study findings and limits: Larger estimated richness was generally recorded for naive subsets relative to memory subsets. Around 4.7% of naive CD4 clonotypes were shared across several donors.

With V trimmed by 1 base and J by 2 bases, 3 bases remained unmatched. Per germline, CDR1 MDHEN and CDR2 SYDVKM. This CDR3 has 16 residues. The investigators split CD4+ cells into a CD45RA+ naive subset and a CD45RA-negative memory subset. The study ran the assay at deep level. TCRdb keeps only in-frame clones here, not all; method: immunoSEQ multiplex PCR. The data contain about 2.4 million clones, roughly 93% of them singletons. In regard to this clone: Its antigen is unidentified.

This receptor was identified in a man between 18 and 35 years old in good health. Some clones in this sample may be carry-over from other donors' samples. The source material was naive CD4+ T cells from PBMCs. As to subset: CD45RA+ positively selected. The chain employs TRBV28 and TRBJ2-1, with 9 positions matching TRBD1. The CDR3 spells CASSLFRTGAYNEQFF. The DNA for the CDR3 is TGTGCCAGCAGTTTATTCAGGACAGGGGCCTACAATGAGCAGTTCTTC.